These 15 T cell receptor beta chains came from one sample sequenced in a study of T cell repertoires in cytomegalovirus infection. TCRdb re-derived calls from the reads in MiXCR, one entry per CDR3 protein. The data contain some 900,000 distinct CDR3 sequences, approximately 30% of them singletons. These receptors lack a known antigen. The material sequenced was cultured CD8+ T cells from PBMCs, taken from culture after CMV antigen stimulation. These receptors came from a human donor in good health (CMV status not recorded). Some clones in this sample may be carry-over from other donors' samples.

This clonotype occurred a few times. At one boundary the junction diverges from the germline segment, which might be a read error. As DNA, the CDR3 is TGTGCCAGCAGTTTGACAGCCTACGACCAAGAGAACCAGTACTTC. It specifies CASSLTAYDQENQYF. The rearrangement links TRBV27 to TRBJ2-5; perhaps TRBD1 as D (5 bases). The CDR3 loop spans 15 amino acids. Germline V CDR1 and CDR2: MNHEY, SMNVEV (reference sequence).

In DNA form, the CDR3 reads TGCGCCAGCAGCTTGGATAGTAGGGCCAACACTGAAGCTTTCTTT. Its translation: CASSLDSRANTEAFF. The V gene is TRBV5-1, the J gene TRBJ1-1; D not certain. From germline, CDR1 is SGHRS and CDR2 YFSETQ. The CDR3 sequence is 15 residues long. V lost 0 bases to trimming and J lost 2 bases, with 11 bases between them.

The V and J genes are TRBV7-6 and TRBJ1-6, with TRBD1 matching 7 bases. Germline V gene lookup returns CDR1 SGHVS and CDR2 FNYEAQ. This CDR3 contains 15 residues. J was trimmed by 11 bases and V by 5 bases; bases with no gene match: 12. The CDR3, as DNA: TGTGCCAGCAGCCCCCGCGGAGGGGGCGATGCACCCCTCCACTTT. Protein: CASSPRGGGDAPLHF.

This chain links TRBV27 with TRBJ1-1; 9 positions match TRBD1. J was trimmed by 4 bases and V by 10 bases; bases with no gene match: 10. This CDR3 has 14 amino acids. Per germline, CDR1 MNHEY and CDR2 SMNVEV (reference sequence). The CDR3 region has the DNA TGTGCCACCGGGACAGGGACGCTAGGCACTGAAGCTTTCTTT. Amino acids: CATGTGTLGTEAFF.

This clonotype was counted many times. V is TRBV7-6 and J is TRBJ2-3; TRBD1 agrees at 7 bases. Germline V lookup: CDR1 SGHVS, CDR2 FNYEAQ. The CDR3 is 14 amino acids. The trim removed 5 bases at V and 7 bases at J, leaving 9 bases unmatched. Written as DNA, the CDR3 is TGTGCCAGCAGCGATAGGGGGCAGGGGAATACGCAGTATTTT. Protein: CASSDRGQGNTQYF.

The chain couples TRBV4-1 to TRBJ1-2; D is unresolved. Trimming pared 0 bases from V and 2 bases from J, leaving 10 bases between. Germline CDR1 MGHRA, CDR2 YSYEKL. The CDR3 is made up of 15 amino acids. In DNA, the CDR3 is TGCGCCAGCAGCCAAGATATGGGGAGGAACTATGGCTACACCTTC. This translates into CASSQDMGRNYGYTF.

Here the CDR3 DNA reads TGTGCCAGCAGTTTTAACGGTTTGGGCACTGAAGCTTTCTTT. Translation gives CASSFNGLGTEAFF. The chain links TRBV27 to TRBJ1-1; D not certain. Between the trimmed V and J ends, which lost 3 bases and 4 bases, there was a span of 12 bases. CDR3 length equals 14 residues. Germline V gives CDR1 MNHEY, CDR2 SMNVEV (reference sequence).

This clonotype turned up a few times. J is TRBJ1-4 and V is TRBV27; D may be TRBD1 (5 bases). The V end lost 0 bases, the J end lost 0 bases, and 5 bases lay between the germline ends. This CDR3 has 15 residues. Germline CDR1 reads MNHEY; CDR2 reads SMNVEV (reference sequence). The CDR3 spells CASSLSQATNEKLFF. The CDR3 bases are TGTGCCAGCAGTTTATCACAGGCAACTAATGAAAAACTGTTTTTT. Complete variable domain (other parts from reference TRBV27 and TRBJ1-4): EAQVTQNPRYLITVTGKKLTVTCSQNMNHEYMSWYRQDPGLGLRQIYYSMNVEVTDKGDVPEGYKVSRKEKRNFPLILESPSPNQTSLYFCASSLSQATNEKLFFGSGTQLSVL.

This clonotype was seen a few times. The chain uses TRBV27 and TRBJ1-2; 9 bases map to TRBD1. This CDR3 has 12 residues. V lost 3 bases to trimming and J lost 8 bases; unmatched junction nucleotides: 1. CDR1 MNHEY and CDR2 SMNVEV come from the germline V gene (reference sequence). In nucleotides, the CDR3 is TGTGCCAGCAGTTTCACAGGGGGCGGCTACACCTTC. It encodes CASSFTGGGYTF.

The chain recombines TRBV9 with TRBJ1-4; D call uncertain. CDR3 length: 14 amino acids. The V end was cut by 1 base, the J end by 6 bases, with 10 bases between. Germline V gives CDR1 SGDLS, CDR2 YYNGEE. CDR3 sequence: CASSVSSGDEKLFF. For the CDR3, the DNA is TGTGCCAGCAGCGTATCAAGCGGCGATGAAAAACTGTTTTTT.

This clonotype turned up a few times. The V gene is TRBV27, the J gene TRBJ1-2, with TRBD1 matching over 10 bases. Germline V gives CDR1 MNHEY, CDR2 SMNVEV (reference sequence). V lost 0 bases and J lost 4; bases outside the gene matches: 2. The CDR3 consists of 15 residues. The CDR3 protein is CASSLSGTGAYGYTF. For the CDR3, the DNA is TGTGCCAGCAGTTTATCCGGGACAGGGGCCTATGGCTACACCTTC.

J is TRBJ1-6 and V is TRBV25-1; 10 bases align to TRBD1. Germline V gene data show CDR1 as MGHDK and CDR2 as SYGVNS. This CDR3 has 15 amino acids. V trimming: 7 bases; J trimming: 3 bases; junction bases outside the gene matches: 3. The CDR3 coding sequence is TGTGCCAGCACCGGACAGGGGGTCTATAATTCACCCCTCCACTTT. As protein: CASTGQGVYNSPLHF. Filled out from reference TRBV25-1 and TRBJ1-6, the complete variable domain reads EADIYQTPRYLVIGTGKKITLECSQTMGHDKMYWYQQDPGMELHLIHYSYGVNSTEKGDLSSESTVSRIRTEHFPLTLESARPSHTSQYLCASTGQGVYNSPLHFGNGTRLTVT.

The chain has TRBV6-5 and TRBJ2-3; D unclear. Trimming took off 0 bases at V and 4 bases at J, with 5 bases between the two ends. The germline CDR1 and CDR2 sequences are MNHEY and SVGAGI. The CDR3 is made up of 13 amino acids. The CDR3 spells CASSYSRSDTQYF. The CDR3 DNA follows: TGTGCCAGCAGTTACTCGAGATCAGATACGCAGTATTTT.

This clonotype was detected a few times. The chain is built from TRBV29-1 and TRBJ1-2, with D hard to call. V was cut by 3 bases and J by 3 bases, with 14 bases left in between. The CDR3 spans 14 residues. Per the germline V gene, CDR1 is SQVTM and CDR2 is ANQGSEA. The CDR3 is CSVDPREPHYGYTF. CDR3 DNA sequence: TGCAGCGTTGATCCCCGGGAGCCCCACTATGGCTACACCTTC. Using reference TRBV29-1 and TRBJ1-2 for the parts outside the CDR3, the full variable domain is SAVISQKPSRDICQRGTSLTIQCQVDSQVTMMFWYRQQPGQSLTLIATANQGSEATYESGFVIDKFPISRPNLTFSTLTVSNMSPEDSSIYLCSVDPREPHYGYTFGSGTRLTVV.

The V call is TRBV7-9, the J call TRBJ1-5, with D perhaps TRBD1 (6 bases). The germline V gene encodes CDR1 SEHNR and CDR2 FQNEAQ (reference sequence). Trimming removed 1 base at V and 8 bases at J, with 12 bases between. The CDR3 is 14 amino acids. CDR3: CASSLVGAGEPQHF. The CDR3 nucleotides are TGTGCCAGCAGCTTAGTCGGGGCAGGGGAGCCCCAGCATTTT.